This T cell receptor beta chain is drawn from a study of identical twins. Study-wide findings and caveats: Models came in too low on out-of-frame TCR alpha sharing in monozygotic twins.

This CDR3 is built from 18 residues. The trim removed 3 bases at V and 6 bases at J, leaving 11 bases unmatched. Germline CDR1 reads LNHNV; CDR2 reads YYDKDF (reference sequence). A few counts support this clonotype. Antigen: not known. The cDNA had a unique molecular identifier and a template-switch universal primer site. TCRdb itself ran the 5' RACE reads through MiXCR, one entry per CDR3 protein. This sample has hundreds of thousands of distinct CDR3 sequences, with roughly an eighth found just once. The data also belong to a second study, concerning yellow fever vaccine responses in identical twins.

The sequenced material came from CD8+ T cells sorted from blood. The TCR originated in a woman aged 18 to 35 in good health. The rearrangement links TRBV15 to TRBJ2-3; TRBD2 agrees at 14 bases. In nucleotides, the CDR3 is TGTGCCACCAGCAGCACCCCGACTAGCGGGGGGGCACGTGATACGCAGTATTTT. It specifies CATSSTPTSGGARDTQYF.